This TCR beta chain appears in the sequencing data of a study of cytomegalovirus exposure and HLA in healthy donors listed by TCRdb under 2017. With respect to the entire study: An earlier analysis of some 500 of the donors reported 250 to 300 Gb of sequence data and about 100 million unique TCR beta sequences from about 200 million T cells. Roughly 300 gigabases of sequencing data and approximately 80 million unique TCR sequences were included in an early release covering about 620 HLA-typed donors. Of the roughly 400 genotyped donors, roughly 76% were placed in the genetic ancestry cluster associated with self-reported Caucasian donors. The study aimed to test whether signatures of past pathogen exposure could be identified by cataloging public T cell receptors. The study used immunosequencing to profile the T cell repertoires of 666 subjects and linked those repertoires to cytomegalovirus serostatus. Along with the approximately 650-subject first cohort, a separate validation cohort of 120 different subjects was used. High-throughput TCR immunosequencing, statistical association of individual TCRs with disease status, and machine learning were combined to predict cytomegalovirus infection status. To study patterns of TCR occurrence, a later analysis re-analyzed previously published TCR beta repertoires from several hundred donors and added high-resolution HLA genotyping. Rather than drawing on any new phenotypic data, the later analysis identified candidate immune exposures from TCR beta sequences and the way those sequences occurred across donors. In an earlier analysis of roughly 580 of the donors, high-throughput TCR beta sequencing was used to judge whether each TCR beta V gene segment behaved as functional or pseudogenic. Donor age, sex, ethnicity and CMV serostatus were collected together with the repertoire data. Genome-wide SNP genotypes for about 65% of the roughly 670 donors were used in a later genetic analysis, which treated that subset as a discovery cohort. All discovery cohort repertoires had been generated using a single sequencing platform. HLA typing covered class I and class II loci at four-digit resolution. The number of donors typed differed by locus, with roughly 620-630 for A, B, C, DRB1 and DQB1, around 520 for DQA1, some 570 for DPA1, and about 450 for DPB1. Four or five DR-DQ haplotypes were handled as single units for association and clustering, since linkage in the cohort was strong. On average, 235,054 unique TCR beta nucleotide sequences were sequenced per donor among some 420 genotyped donors of the cohort, with around 19% of those sequences being non-productive.

The cohort comprised 666 healthy bone marrow donors. At the time of sampling, all cohort members were nominally healthy, though unrecorded immune exposures were likely present. The donor tested CMV seronegative, placing the donor among the 350 to 400 seronegative members of the cohort. Each donor provided a peripheral blood sample, and peripheral blood mononuclear cells were used for TCR beta sequencing. Genomic DNA extraction from the blood cell samples was performed with the Qiagen DNeasy Blood Extraction Kit. In the case of this clone: This receptor's antigen is unknown. Base quality data are lacking; no much larger clone is found one base away.

Reading from cysteine to phenylalanine, the CDR3 counts 16 amino acids. Only the CDR3 DNA stays, 48 bases, in frame from base 1. Looking up the germline V gene (reference sequence) yields CDR1 LNHDA and CDR2 SQIVND. Cut back by 6 bases and 0 bases, the V and J ends lie 15 bases apart. General study outcomes and caveats: Compared with the roughly 700-donor mean, donors in an Asian-associated ancestry cluster had fewer N-insertions in productive TCRs, according to a later genetic analysis. In vitro tests confirmed that a few of the cytomegalovirus-associated TCR beta chains recognize cytomegalovirus antigens. A further reported finding was that TCR beta sequences accurately predicted the HLA-A and HLA-B alleles for most subjects in the first cohort. Some IMGT-functional V segments, including TRBV6-2 and TRBV6-3, could not be distinguished by the 87-base-pair reads and were therefore excluded. Correlated functional status among segregating V segments might be attributable to linkage disequilibrium, but an unknown experimental factor could not be ruled out. In both the original and validation cohorts, the classifier was reported to diagnose cytomegalovirus status with high specificity and sensitivity. HLA typing was unavailable for some donors at each locus, so association tests used only the typed subset. While some public TCRs were present in many individuals, most TCR sequences turned up only very rarely across donors. Roughly uniform sequencing depth across donors was assumed in presence/absence analyses, although this assumption may not hold. In an earlier analysis of 587 of the donors, most TCR beta V segments were observed in productive rearrangements about 87% or about 30% of the time, broadly matching IMGT annotations. The earlier analysis of about 600 of the donors excluded over 15 rarely observed V segments, including chromosome 9 orphons, because counts were too low. A later analysis associated about 16,000 TCR beta sequences with specific HLA alleles at a false discovery rate of 0.05. When HLA alleles, especially DR and DQ, strongly co-occurred, TCR associations were difficult to assign to individual alleles. A later analysis found that most CMV-associated TCR beta chains appeared HLA-restricted, with HLA associations seemingly driven largely by CMV exposure. A later analysis found that HLA-associated TCR beta chains were more clonally expanded and had lower generation probabilities than equally common non-associated chains. CMV serostatus was the only immune exposure information available for the cohort. The authors suggested that the approach could potentially be generalized to other disease states and immunological phenotypes. A later genetic analysis associated a missense DCLRE1C variant with V-gene and J-gene trimming of TCR beta chains, and an independent cohort replicated the association. This cohort had only TCR beta chains sequenced, and the lack of alpha or paired-chain data limited which features could be detected. A cluster of highly shared sequence variants was judged likely to be a technical artifact of the sequencing pipeline. A later analysis reported that several top co-occurrence clusters appeared linked to parvovirus B19, influenza, CMV and Epstein-Barr virus. The study listed 150 to 200 TCR beta chains as associated with cytomegalovirus. In a later analysis, the rate of TCR association differed among HLA loci, with DRB1 alleles having the most associated TCRs and HLA-C alleles having the fewest.

The library was obtained by the immunoSEQ multiplex PCR assay. For the multiplex PCR, a mixture combining 60 forward primers for TCR Vbeta segments and 13 reverse primers for TCR Jbeta segments was used. The CDR3 region of rearranged TCR beta genes was amplified from genomic DNA by a multiplex PCR assay. The Illumina HiSeq System was used to sequence the amplified TCR beta libraries as 87-base-pair reads. Regarding the original processing steps: Across the 670 or so repertoires, a later analysis counted some 80 million unique TCR beta chains, 9.5 million to 12 million of which were shared by at least two donors. To remove PCR and sequencing errors, raw reads were error-corrected and collapsed into unique sequences using a nearest-neighbor algorithm that merged closely related sequences. V, D and J gene segments were assigned by aligning CDR3 sequences to IMGT reference sequences. Each retained sequence needed at least a six-nucleotide match to both a V gene segment and a J gene segment. Rearrangements were called productive when the CDR3 lacked stop codons and stayed in frame with V and J; all others were non-productive. CDR3 was defined by IMGT convention, running from the second conserved V-encoded cysteine to the conserved J-encoded phenylalanine. In an earlier analysis of roughly 580 of the donors, sequences lacking an unambiguous match to a single V gene segment were excluded. In an earlier analysis of about 590 of the donors, a V segment was called functional when productive rearrangements were above 56.7%, and segregating when the standard deviation between donors exceeded 5%. A statistical classification framework was developed to diagnose cytomegalovirus status using the catalog of TCR beta chain sequences. A later analysis assigned V and J genes by comparing TCR nucleotide sequences with IMGT/GENE-DB human TR gene sequences. Using the TCRdist pipeline, a later analysis assigned CDR3 sequences along with most-parsimonious VDJ recombination scenarios. In a later analysis, each TCR beta chain was defined by its CDR3 amino acid sequence together with its V-gene family, and reads lacking a unique V-gene family were excluded. In a later analysis, nearly 600 highly shared, low-generation-probability nucleotide sequences were removed to address suspected cross-contamination and a sequencing artifact. In a later analysis, a clonal expansion index was calculated for each public chain from normalized within-repertoire ranks of inferred template counts. Generation probabilities in a later analysis came from a VDJ recombination model fitted to out-of-frame rearrangements, and those results were checked against IGoR. In a later analysis, TCR-TCR, TCR-HLA and TCR-CMV co-occurrence was scored with hypergeometric tests, and a repertoire-size bias correction was applied to TCR pairs. A later analysis estimated false discovery rates by permuting HLA or CMV assignments 20 times. In a later analysis, co-occurring TCRs were grouped with DBSCAN, and TCRdist sequence similarity was added when clustering was performed within HLA-allele-positive subsets. For co-occurrence clustering, repertoires with fewer than 30,000 or more than 120,000 public chains were excluded, along with a handful of repertoires with anomalous nucleotide sharing. Drawn from immuneACCESS, this table holds only the in-frame rearrangements with V and J called that TCRdb kept. Clones are partly lost; checked studies trace under half to an unresolved V gene and leave the rest unexplained. The DNA gave D and trimming, while V, J and clone size come from that table. Counted in this sample were some 150,000 clones; about 84% of them appeared once. Around 3.7% of the sample is taken by the ten largest.

This TCR derives from a male donor in good health and CMV-seronegative. Sequenced material: PBMCs. In this chain, TRBV19 is recombined with TRBJ2-1; perhaps TRBD1 is the D gene, with 6 bases matching. The DNA reads as follows: TGTGCCAGTAGGATGGGACAAACTAGCTCCTACAATGAGCAGTTCTTC. Its protein reads: CASRMGQTSSYNEQFF.